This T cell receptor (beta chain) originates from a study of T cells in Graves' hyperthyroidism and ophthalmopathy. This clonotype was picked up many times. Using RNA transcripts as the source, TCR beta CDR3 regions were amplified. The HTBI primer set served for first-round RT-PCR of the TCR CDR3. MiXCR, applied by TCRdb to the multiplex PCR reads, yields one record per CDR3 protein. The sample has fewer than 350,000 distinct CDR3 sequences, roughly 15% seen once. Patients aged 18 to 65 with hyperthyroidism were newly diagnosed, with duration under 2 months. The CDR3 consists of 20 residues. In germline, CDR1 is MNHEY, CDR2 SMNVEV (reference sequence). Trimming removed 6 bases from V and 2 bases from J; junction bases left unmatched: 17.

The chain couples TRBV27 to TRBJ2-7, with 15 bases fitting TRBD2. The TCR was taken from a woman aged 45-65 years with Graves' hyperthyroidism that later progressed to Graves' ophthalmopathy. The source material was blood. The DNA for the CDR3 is TGTGCCAGCAGACCCGGGACTAGCGGGAGGTCCTCCCACGGGGCCTACGAGCAGTACTTC. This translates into CASRPGTSGRSSHGAYEQYF.